These T cell receptor beta chains were read from a single sample in a study of blood T cell repertoires in COVID-19. Measured with immunoSEQ multiplex PCR; TCRdb has only the in-frame clones, and not every one. The sample yields about 60,000 clones, about 90% seen once. Sequenced: peripheral blood. These receptors were collected from a man aged 55 to 69 with acute or convalescent COVID-19. CDR3s include the opening cysteine and the closing phenylalanine or tryptophan. D genes are given only for firm matches. A row's size may be missing; if present it is once, few, many or a size class.

clone_size j_call d_call v_call cdr3_nt cdr3_aa
. TRBJ1-5 . TRBV4-3 TGCGCCAGCAGCCAAGACATTGATCAGCCCCAGCATTTT CASSQDIDQPQHF
. TRBJ1-4 . TRBV11-3 TGTGCCAGCAGCTTAGAAAGACTGATTAATGAAAAACTGTTTTTT CASSLERLINEKLFF
. TRBJ1-5 . TRBV9 TGTGCCAGCAGCGTAGGGGCGAATAGCAATCAGCCCCAGCATTTT CASSVGANSNQPQHF
. TRBJ2-1 . TRBV9 TGTGCCAGCAGCGCCCGCATAGGAGATGAGCAGTTCTTC CASSARIGDEQFF
. TRBJ2-5 TRBD1 TRBV5-4 TGTGCCAGCAGCATGGCCCGGGACAGACCCCAAGAGACCCAGTACTTC CASSMARDRPQETQYF
. TRBJ2-7 TRBD2 TRBV6-5 TGTGCCTCTACAGGGGTGCGGGGGGGCGAGCAGTACTTC CASTGVRGGEQYF
. TRBJ1-1 . TRBV9 TGTGCCAGCAGCGTAGTCATCTCGAGAGATGGAGCTTTCTTT CASSVVISRDGAFF
. TRBJ1-4 TRBD1 TRBV29-1 TGCAGCGGCCTGACAGGGCCCCTTGGTGAAAAACTGTTTTTT CSGLTGPLGEKLFF
. TRBJ2-7 . TRBV5-4 TGTGCCAGCAGCTTCGCGGGAACCTCCTACGAGCAGTACTTC CASSFAGTSYEQYF
. TRBJ1-2 . TRBV19 TGTGCCAGTAGTATAGATCACATGGGACACAACTATGGCTACACCTTC CASSIDHMGHNYGYTF
. TRBJ2-3 TRBD2 TRBV4-2 TGTGCCAGCAGCCTAACTTTAGCGGGAGGAGGGAAAGATACGCAGTATTTT CASSLTLAGGGKDTQYF
. TRBJ1-2 . TRBV20-1 TGCAGTGCTAGAGATCGAGTAGGCTACACCTTC CSARDRVGYTF
. TRBJ1-5 . TRBV30 TGTGCCTGGAGTGCACAGGCTTCAGGGCAGCCCCAGCATTTT CAWSAQASGQPQHF
once TRBJ2-7 TRBD2 TRBV6-5 TGTGCCAGCAGCGGACTAGCGGGTCCCCTCGAGCAGTACTTC CASSGLAGPLEQYF
. TRBJ2-2 TRBD1 TRBV24-1 TGTGCCACCGGGGGACAGCCGTCTGGGGAGCTGTTTTTT CATGGQPSGELFF
once TRBJ2-3 . TRBV7-3 TGTGCCAGCAGCCCGGGGGTAGCGCGAAGCACAGATACGCAGTATTTT CASSPGVARSTDTQYF
. TRBJ2-1 TRBD2 TRBV9 TGTGCCAGCAGCGTAGGACCAGCGGGAGATCATCGCAATGAGCAGTTCTTC CASSVGPAGDHRNEQFF
. TRBJ2-7 TRBD2 TRBV18 TGTGCCAGCTCAACCACAGGTCTAGCGGGAATCAACGAGCAGTACTTC CASSTTGLAGINEQYF
. TRBJ2-7 . TRBV19 TGTGCCAGTAGGGGGGCCAGCTACGAGCAGTACTTC CASRGASYEQYF
. TRBJ1-1 . TRBV6-1 TGTGCCAGCAGTGAAGGGGCCGTGGGGAACACTGAAGCTTTCTTT CASSEGAVGNTEAFF
. TRBJ1-2 . TRBV11-3 TGTGCCAGCAGCTTAGATGACAGAGCTAACTATGGCTACACCTTC CASSLDDRANYGYTF
. TRBJ2-3 TRBD2 TRBV5-4 TGTGCCAGCAGCCCCGGGACTAGTAGGGATACGCAGTATTTT CASSPGTSRDTQYF
few TRBJ2-7 TRBD2 TRBV4-3 TGCGCCAGCAGCCAGGTTAGCGGGAGGGACTACGAGCAGTACTTC CASSQVSGRDYEQYF
once TRBJ2-7 . TRBV7-2 TGTGCCAGCAGGCCCGCCCTCGGGGGCTCCTACGAGCAGTACTTC CASRPALGGSYEQYF
. TRBJ2-1 TRBD2 TRBV5-1 TGCGCCAGCAGCGTAACTAGCGGGAGGGGGAATGAGCAGTTCTTC CASSVTSGRGNEQFF
. TRBJ2-1 TRBD2 TRBV7-3 TGTGCCAGCAGCCCTACAACCCGACTAGCGGGGAATGAGCAGTTCTTC CASSPTTRLAGNEQFF
. TRBJ2-1 . TRBV14 TGTGCCAGCAGCCAAGGAGGGTTCGTAAGGTTCTTC CASSQGGFVRFF
. TRBJ2-7 TRBD1 TRBV15 TGTGCCACCAGCAGAGATTACCGGCAGGGGGTGGAAGAGCAGTACTTC CATSRDYRQGVEEQYF
. TRBJ2-3 TRBD2 TRBV29-1 TGCAGCTCAGCGGGGGGAGGGAACACAGATACGCAGTATTTT CSSAGGGNTDTQYF
. TRBJ2-6 . TRBV30 TGTGCCTGGAGTGTAAGCTATGGGGCCAACGTCCTGACTTTC CAWSVSYGANVLTF
. TRBJ2-3 TRBD1 TRBV29-1 TGCAGCGTTGAAAACACGGACAGGGACACAGATACGCAGTATTTT CSVENTDRDTDTQYF
. TRBJ1-6 . TRBV13 TGTGCCAGCAGCTTAGTGGCAGGAACAAATTCACCCCTCCACTTT CASSLVAGTNSPLHF
. TRBJ1-2 . TRBV4-3 TGCGCCAGCAGCCAAGATCTGGGGGCGAGGGGCTACACCTTC CASSQDLGARGYTF
. TRBJ2-1 TRBD2 TRBV14 TGTGCCAGCAGCCAAGAAGCGGGGGGTACTTCCTACAATGAGCAGTTCTTC CASSQEAGGTSYNEQFF
. TRBJ2-3 TRBD2 TRBV18 TGTGCCAGCTCACCAACAGCGGGAGGGCCCTCAGATACGCAGTATTTT CASSPTAGGPSDTQYF
once TRBJ2-1 TRBD2 TRBV7-2 TGTGCCAGCAGCTTAGCTAGCGGGAGGGCCAATGAGCAGTTCTTC CASSLASGRANEQFF
. TRBJ2-1 . TRBV5-4 TGTGCCAGCAGCCAAGACCCCCCCGGTGGGGGCGATGAGCAGTTCTTC CASSQDPPGGGDEQFF
. TRBJ2-7 . TRBV7-9 TGTGCCAGCAGCTCGACGCGGATGAGCTCCTACGAGCAGTACTTC CASSSTRMSSYEQYF
. TRBJ1-2 TRBD1 TRBV18 TGTGCCAGCTCACCGGGGGACAGGCTTAACTATGGCTACACCTTC CASSPGDRLNYGYTF